This is a list of T cell receptor beta chains from one sample in a study of beta chain features in type 1 diabetes. The method was immunoSEQ multiplex PCR; TCRdb's version includes in-frame clones alone and lacks a portion of them. Of 600,000 to 700,000 clones listed, around 15% are singletons. Sequenced: naive CD4+ T cells from blood. The origin of the receptors is a man aged 18 to 29 with type 1 diabetes. CDR3s include the opening cysteine and the closing phenylalanine or tryptophan. Each record gives: D gene, V gene, clone size, J gene, CDR3 protein, CDR3 DNA. D genes are given only for firm matches. Where a row states a size, it is once, few, many or the class of an expanded clone; other rows omit it.

>NA|TRBV27|few|TRBJ1-2
CASSGHANYGYTF
TGTGCCAGCAGCGGGCACGCTAACTATGGCTACACCTTC
>NA|TRBV18|few|TRBJ2-1
CASSPTIAAVNEQFF
TGTGCCAGCTCACCAACGATAGCGGCTGTCAATGAGCAGTTCTTC
>TRBD2|TRBV7-2|NA|TRBJ2-1
CASSLTSGANNEQFF
TGTGCCAGCAGCTTAACTAGCGGGGCGAACAATGAGCAGTTCTTC
>NA|TRBV15|NA|TRBJ1-5
CATSTDPGVELNQPQHF
TGTGCCACCAGCACTGACCCGGGGGTGGAATTAAATCAGCCCCAGCATTTT
>NA|TRBV30|NA|TRBJ2-5
CAWRGRGGVETQYF
TGTGCCTGGAGGGGACGAGGAGGGGTAGAGACCCAGTACTTC
>TRBD1|TRBV4-1|few|TRBJ2-2
CASSPRVGQGATGELFF
TGCGCCAGCAGCCCGCGGGTAGGACAGGGGGCCACCGGGGAGCTGTTTTTT
>NA|TRBV28|NA|TRBJ1-2
CASRSQTGFYGYTF
TGTGCCAGCAGAAGTCAGACAGGCTTCTATGGCTACACCTTC
>NA|TRBV29-1|few|TRBJ2-1
CSVPTPGPSGYNEQFF
TGCAGCGTACCCACCCCCGGGCCATCCGGTTACAATGAGCAGTTCTTC
>TRBD1|TRBV19|NA|TRBJ2-7
CASSIGRGPPTYEQYF
TGTGCCAGTAGTATAGGCAGGGGGCCACCAACCTACGAGCAGTACTTC
>NA|TRBV4-2|NA|TRBJ2-1
CASSQAGVGFNEQFF
TGTGCCAGCAGCCAAGCGGGGGTTGGCTTCAATGAGCAGTTCTTC
>TRBD2|TRBV25-1|few|TRBJ2-1
CASSASGGNYNEQFF
TGTGCCAGCAGCGCTAGCGGGGGGAACTACAATGAGCAGTTCTTC
>NA|TRBV11-2|NA|TRBJ2-1
CASSLDTSSYNEQFF
TGTGCCAGCAGCTTAGACACGAGCTCCTACAATGAGCAGTTCTTC
>NA|TRBV6-1|few|TRBJ1-1
CASSTPTRRDAFF
TGTGCCAGCAGTACACCCACCCGCAGGGATGCTTTCTTT
>NA|TRBV2|NA|TRBJ1-5
CASSQHGDIGLNSNQPQHF
TGTGCCAGCAGTCAACACGGGGACATTGGGCTTAATAGCAATCAGCCCCAGCATTTT
>NA|TRBV20-1|NA|TRBJ2-1
CSAEQYNEQFF
TGCAGCGCCGAACAGTACAATGAGCAGTTCTTC
>NA|TRBV5-1|few|TRBJ2-3
CASGTPSTDTQYF
TGCGCCAGCGGGACCCCTAGCACAGATACGCAGTATTTT
>NA|TRBV28|NA|TRBJ2-1
CASSLPGGNEQFF
TGTGCCAGCAGTTTACCCGGTGGAAATGAGCAGTTCTTC